Listed below are T cell receptor beta chains from one sample, sequenced in a study of control samples from healthy donors and cancer patients. The data were produced by immunoSEQ multiplex PCR, yet TCRdb's version contains in-frame clones alone and is incomplete. Of over 150,000 clones detected, 85% to 95% appear once; the ten largest clones hold over 1.3%. Sequencing input: blood. Every receptor here comes from a young woman in good health. Each CDR3 is given with its conserved first and last residue. A D gene is named only where the DNA matches it firmly. Not all rows give a size; the values are once, few, many and, for expanded clones, a class.

>NA|NA|TRBV10-2|14|TRBJ1-6
CASSESDSNSPLHF
TGCGCCAGCAGTGAGTCAGACAGTAATTCACCCCTCCACTTT
>NA|TRBD1|TRBV7-2|14|TRBJ1-2
CASSSRTGGVGYTF
TGTGCCAGCAGCTCGCGGACAGGGGGCGTTGGCTACACCTTC
>NA|NA|TRBV2|9|TRBJ2-5
CATPGTQYF
TGTGCCACCCCTGGGACCCAGTACTTC
>once|NA|TRBV7-9|16|TRBJ1-3
CASSLRRRSSGNTIYF
TGTGCCAGCAGCCTTAGACGACGGTCCTCTGGAAACACCATATATTTT
>NA|NA|TRBV19|15|TRBJ1-4
CASSIGGTKNEKLFF
TGTGCCAGTAGTATAGGGGGGACAAAGAACGAAAAACTGTTTTTT
>NA|TRBD2|TRBV3-1/TRBV3-2|17|TRBJ2-3
CASSPGPSGMGTDTQYF
TGTGCCAGCTCCCCAGGGCCTAGCGGGATGGGGACAGATACGCAGTATTTT
>NA|NA|TRBV12-3/TRBV12-4|13|TRBJ1-2
CASSQTLVHGYTF
TGTGCCAGCAGTCAAACACTGGTTCATGGCTACACCTTC
>NA|NA|TRBV5-1|11|TRBJ2-7
CASSFPYEQYF
TGCGCCAGCAGCTTCCCCTACGAGCAGTACTTC
>once|TRBD1|TRBV2|15|TRBJ1-4
CASSEDGTGNEKLFF
TGTGCCAGCAGTGAAGACGGGACAGGGAATGAAAAACTGTTTTTT
>once|NA|TRBV11-3|14|TRBJ2-2
CASSITRSTGELFF
TGTGCCAGCAGCATTACCAGGAGCACCGGGGAGCTGTTTTTT
>NA|NA|TRBV14|11|TRBJ2-3
CASSQGFTQYF
TGTGCCAGCAGCCAGGGTTTTACGCAGTATTTT
>NA|NA|TRBV27|13|TRBJ2-5
CASSLRGQETQYF
TGTGCCAGCAGTTTAAGGGGACAAGAGACCCAGTACTTC
>NA|NA|TRBV5-1|16|TRBJ2-2
CASSLAGAVGTGELFF
TGCGCCAGCAGCTTGGCCGGGGCGGTTGGAACCGGGGAGCTGTTTTTT
>once|TRBD1|TRBV11-2|15|TRBJ1-1
CASSHEQGKWTEAFF
TGTGCCAGCAGCCATGAACAGGGGAAGTGGACTGAAGCTTTCTTT
>NA|TRBD1|TRBV4-1|15|TRBJ1-2
CASSPQGAEGYGYTF
TGCGCCAGCAGCCCACAGGGGGCAGAAGGCTATGGCTACACCTTC
>NA|NA|TRBV6-2/TRBV6-3|13|TRBJ1-2
CASSAQGFDGYTF
TGTGCCAGCAGTGCGCAGGGTTTCGATGGCTACACCTTC
>NA|NA|TRBV18|12|TRBJ2-5
CASSLDQETQYF
TGTGCCAGCTCACTAGACCAAGAGACCCAGTACTTC
>NA|NA|TRBV19|17|TRBJ1-1
CASSHLITRERNTEAFF
TGTGCCAGTAGTCATCTCATAACCAGGGAGAGGAACACTGAAGCTTTCTTT
>NA|NA|TRBV6-1|16|TRBJ1-5
CASSEPLPRADQPQHF
TGTGCCAGCAGTGAACCCCTCCCAAGGGCGGACCAGCCCCAGCATTTT
>NA|NA|TRBV19|15|TRBJ1-6
CASKSPGTGSSPLHF
TGTGCCAGTAAGTCCCCCGGGACGGGCTCTTCACCCCTCCACTTT
>once|TRBD2|TRBV9|16|TRBJ2-3
CASSLGLAGGTDTQYF
TGTGCCAGCAGCCTGGGACTAGCGGGGGGTACAGATACGCAGTATTTT
>NA|NA|TRBV5-4|12|TRBJ1-2
CASSPRGGGYTF
TGTGCCAGCAGCCCGAGGGGCGGGGGCTACACCTTC
>NA|TRBD2|TRBV10-3|16|TRBJ2-7
CAISSAGTSGGNEQYF
TGTGCCATCAGTTCCGCCGGGACTAGCGGGGGGAACGAGCAGTACTTC
>NA|TRBD1|TRBV27|11|TRBJ1-3
CARRRTGGIYF
TGTGCCAGAAGGCGGACAGGGGGCATATATTTT
>once|TRBD1|TRBV5-1|15|TRBJ1-2
CASSLGQGVNYGYTF
TGCGCCAGCAGCTTGGGACAGGGTGTTAACTATGGCTACACCTTC
>NA|NA|TRBV10-3|12|TRBJ2-5
CAISESSETQYF
TGTGCCATCAGTGAGTCCTCGGAGACCCAGTACTTC
>NA|NA|TRBV7-8|13|TRBJ2-7
CASSSDRFYEQYF
TGTGCCAGCAGCTCCGACAGATTCTACGAGCAGTACTTC
>NA|NA|TRBV20-1|11|TRBJ1-2
CATEFNYGYTF
TGCGCGACGGAATTTAACTATGGCTACACCTTC
>NA|NA|TRBV7-3|14|TRBJ2-3
CASSQQGRTDTQYF
TGTGCCAGCAGCCAACAGGGACGCACAGATACGCAGTATTTT
>NA|NA|TRBV29-1|14|TRBJ1-2
CSVGWDRLDGGYTF
TGCAGCGTTGGTTGGGACCGCCTAGATGGAGGCTACACCTTC